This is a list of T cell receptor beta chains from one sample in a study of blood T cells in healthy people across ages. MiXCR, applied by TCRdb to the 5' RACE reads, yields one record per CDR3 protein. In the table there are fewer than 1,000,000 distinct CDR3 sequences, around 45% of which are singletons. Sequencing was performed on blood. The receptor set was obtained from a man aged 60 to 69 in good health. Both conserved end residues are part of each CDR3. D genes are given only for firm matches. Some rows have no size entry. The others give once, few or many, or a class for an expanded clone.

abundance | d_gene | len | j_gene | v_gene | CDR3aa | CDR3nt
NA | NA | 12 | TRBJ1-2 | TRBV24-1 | CATSDPVGGYTF | TGTGCCACCAGTGATCCCGTCGGGGGCTACACCTTC
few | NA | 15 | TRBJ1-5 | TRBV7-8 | CASSLGWGVNQPQHF | TGTGCCAGCAGCTTAGGGTGGGGGGTTAATCAGCCCCAGCATTTT
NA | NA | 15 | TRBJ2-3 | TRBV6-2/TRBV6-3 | CASSYSGTTTDTQYF | TGTGCCAGCAGTTACTCGGGGACAACCACAGATACGCAGTATTTT
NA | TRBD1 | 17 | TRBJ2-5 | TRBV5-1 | CASSLWGTAQTRETQYF | TGCGCCAGCAGCTTGTGGGGGACAGCACAAACCAGGGAGACCCAGTACTTC
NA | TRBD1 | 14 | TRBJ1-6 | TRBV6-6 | CASRRQGDDSPLHF | TGTGCCAGCAGGAGACAGGGAGATGATTCACCCCTCCACTTT
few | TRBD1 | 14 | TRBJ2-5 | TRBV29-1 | CSVERDSGLETQYF | TGCAGCGTTGAAAGGGACAGCGGTTTGGAGACCCAGTACTTC
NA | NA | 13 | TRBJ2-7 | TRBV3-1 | CASSQAGFYEQYF | TGTGCCAGCAGCCAAGCGGGGTTCTACGAGCAGTACTTC
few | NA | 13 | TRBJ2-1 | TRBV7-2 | CASSLAPLNEQFF | TGTGCCAGCAGCTTAGCGCCCCTCAATGAGCAGTTCTTC
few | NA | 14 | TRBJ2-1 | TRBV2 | CASNGQVSYNEQFF | TGTGCCAGCAACGGCCAGGTCTCCTACAATGAGCAGTTCTTC
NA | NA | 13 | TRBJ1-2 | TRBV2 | CASSRGEDYGYTF | TGTGCCAGCAGCCGGGGGGAGGACTATGGCTACACCTTC
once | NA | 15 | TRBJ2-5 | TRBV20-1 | CSAPRRSGGGGEQYF | TGCAGTGCACCCCGGCGATCAGGGGGGGGAGGAGAGCAGTACTTC
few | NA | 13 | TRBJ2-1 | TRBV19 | CASSIGGPGEQFF | TGTGCCAGTAGTATAGGGGGGCCGGGTGAGCAGTTCTTC
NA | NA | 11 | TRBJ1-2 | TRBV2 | CARHRDYGYTF | TGTGCCAGACACAGGGACTATGGCTACACCTTC
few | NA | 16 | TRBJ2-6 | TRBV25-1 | CASSPQGGFGANVLTF | TGTGCCAGCAGTCCGCAGGGTGGCTTTGGGGCCAACGTCCTGACTTTC
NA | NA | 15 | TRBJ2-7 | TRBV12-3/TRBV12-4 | CASSPGGGRGNEQYF | TGTGCCAGCAGTCCAGGGGGGGGTCGGGGTAATGAGCAGTACTTC
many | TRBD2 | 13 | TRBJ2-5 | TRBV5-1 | CASKAGAQETQYF | TGCGCCAGCAAAGCGGGGGCTCAAGAGACCCAGTACTTC
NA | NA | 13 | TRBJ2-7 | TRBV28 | CASTYSGAYEQYF | TGTGCCAGCACCTATTCAGGAGCCTACGAGCAGTACTTC
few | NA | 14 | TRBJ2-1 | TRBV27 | CASSLGGQGNEQFF | TGTGCCAGCAGTTTAGGGGGCCAGGGGAATGAGCAGTTCTTC
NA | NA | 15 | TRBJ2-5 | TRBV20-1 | CSASPSIAPKETQYF | TGCAGTGCTAGTCCCTCCATAGCCCCAAAAGAGACCCAGTACTTC
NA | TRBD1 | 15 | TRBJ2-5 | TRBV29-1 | CSVGSGRQGLETQYF | TGCAGCGTTGGTTCTGGGAGACAGGGGCTTGAGACCCAGTACTTC
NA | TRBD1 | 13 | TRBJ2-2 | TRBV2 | CARGQLNTGELFF | TGTGCCAGGGGACAGCTGAACACCGGGGAGCTGTTTTTT
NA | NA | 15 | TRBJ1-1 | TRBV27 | CASSFPGQKETEAFF | TGTGCCAGCAGTTTCCCCGGACAGAAGGAAACTGAAGCTTTCTTT
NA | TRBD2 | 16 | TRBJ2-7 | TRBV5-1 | CASSHPGSGGANEQYF | TGCGCCAGCAGTCACCCGGGTAGCGGGGGGGCCAATGAGCAGTACTTC
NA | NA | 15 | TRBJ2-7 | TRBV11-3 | CASSLFLGGGYEQYF | TGTGCCAGCAGCTTGTTTTTAGGGGGAGGCTACGAGCAGTACTTC
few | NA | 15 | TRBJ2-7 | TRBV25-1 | CASSGRGGKSYEQYF | TGTGCCAGCAGTGGTCGTGGGGGGAAATCCTACGAGCAGTACTTC
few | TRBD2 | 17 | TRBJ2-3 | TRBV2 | CASSEGLTSGGTDTQYF | TGTGCCAGCAGTGAAGGTTTGACTAGCGGGGGCACAGATACGCAGTATTTT
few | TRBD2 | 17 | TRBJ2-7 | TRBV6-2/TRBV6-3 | CASSYSVDRTSVYEQYF | TGTGCCAGCAGTTACTCGGTCGACCGGACTAGCGTTTACGAGCAGTACTTC
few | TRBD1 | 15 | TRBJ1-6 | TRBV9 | CASSVAGTGSSPLHF | TGTGCCAGCAGCGTGGCCGGGACAGGGTCTTCACCCCTCCACTTT
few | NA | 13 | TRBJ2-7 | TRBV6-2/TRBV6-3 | CASSYWKNSEQYF | TGTGCCAGCAGTTATTGGAAGAACAGCGAGCAGTACTTC
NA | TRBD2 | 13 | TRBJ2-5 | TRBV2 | CARGTSGGETQYF | TGTGCCAGAGGGACTAGCGGGGGGGAGACCCAGTACTTC
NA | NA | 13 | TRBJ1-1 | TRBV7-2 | CASRPRRDTEAFF | TGTGCCAGCAGGCCAAGGAGGGACACTGAAGCTTTCTTT
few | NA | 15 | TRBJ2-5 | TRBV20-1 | CSASLGRVIQETQYF | TGCAGTGCTAGTCTGGGCAGGGTCATCCAAGAGACCCAGTACTTC
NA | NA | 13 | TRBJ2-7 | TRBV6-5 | CASSNNREGSQYF | TGTGCCAGCAGTAACAACCGAGAGGGGTCCCAGTACTTC
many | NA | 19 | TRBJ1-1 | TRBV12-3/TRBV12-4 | CASSSSTLTERYNVTEAFF | TGTGCCAGCAGTTCCTCCACGCTTACGGAACGGTATAACGTGACTGAAGCTTTCTTT
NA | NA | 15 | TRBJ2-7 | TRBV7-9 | CASSSGRRSSYEQYF | TGTGCCAGCAGCTCGGGACGGAGGAGCTCCTACGAGCAGTACTTC
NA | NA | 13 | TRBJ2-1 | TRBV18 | CASSYARTYEQFF | TGTGCCAGCTCATATGCTCGGACGTATGAGCAGTTCTTC
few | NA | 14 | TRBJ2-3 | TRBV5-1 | CASRIGPSTDTQYF | TGCGCCAGCAGAATCGGGCCGAGCACAGATACGCAGTATTTT
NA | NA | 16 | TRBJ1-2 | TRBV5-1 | CAGSLDPKGGLDGYTF | TGCGCCGGCAGCTTGGACCCAAAAGGAGGGTTGGATGGCTACACCTTC
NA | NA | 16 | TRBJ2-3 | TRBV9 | CASSATGTLSTDTQYF | TGTGCCAGCAGCGCTACCGGGACCCTTAGCACAGATACGCAGTATTTT
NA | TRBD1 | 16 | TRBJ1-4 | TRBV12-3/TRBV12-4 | CASSSGQGTTNEKLFF | TGTGCCAGCAGTTCCGGACAGGGCACAACTAATGAAAAACTGTTTTTT